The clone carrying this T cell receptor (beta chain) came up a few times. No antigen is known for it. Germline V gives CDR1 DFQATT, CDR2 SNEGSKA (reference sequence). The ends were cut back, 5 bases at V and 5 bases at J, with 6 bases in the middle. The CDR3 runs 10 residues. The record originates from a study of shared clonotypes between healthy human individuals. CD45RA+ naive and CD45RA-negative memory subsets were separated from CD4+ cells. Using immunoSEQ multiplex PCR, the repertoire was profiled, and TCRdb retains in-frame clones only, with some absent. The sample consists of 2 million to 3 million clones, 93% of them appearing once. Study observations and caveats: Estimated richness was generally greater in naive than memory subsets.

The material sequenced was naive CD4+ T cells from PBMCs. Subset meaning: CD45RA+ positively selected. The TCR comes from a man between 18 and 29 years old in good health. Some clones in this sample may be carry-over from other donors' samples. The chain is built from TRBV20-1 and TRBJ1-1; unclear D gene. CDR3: CSAVGTEAFF. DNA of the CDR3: TGCAGTGCTGTGGGGACTGAAGCTTTCTTT.